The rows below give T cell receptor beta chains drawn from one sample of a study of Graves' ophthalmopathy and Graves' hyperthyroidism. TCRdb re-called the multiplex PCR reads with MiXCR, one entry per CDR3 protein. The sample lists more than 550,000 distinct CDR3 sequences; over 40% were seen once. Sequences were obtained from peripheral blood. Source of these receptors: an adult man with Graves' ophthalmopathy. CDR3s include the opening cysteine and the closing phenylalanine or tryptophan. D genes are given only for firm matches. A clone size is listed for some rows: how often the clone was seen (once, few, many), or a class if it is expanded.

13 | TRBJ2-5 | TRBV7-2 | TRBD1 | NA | TGTGCCAGCCGCCGACAGGGGCAAGAGACCCAGTACTTC | CASRRQGQETQYF
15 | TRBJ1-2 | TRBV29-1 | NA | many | TGCAGCGTTGAAGACGACGTCAGGTCTTCGAATGGCTACACCTTC | CSVEDDVRSSNGYTF
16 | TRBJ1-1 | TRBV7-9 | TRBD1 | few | TGTGCCAGCAGCTTGGGGTCAGGGGGGATTTACGCTGAAGCTTTCTTT | CASSLGSGGIYAEAFF
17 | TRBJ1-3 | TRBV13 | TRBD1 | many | TGTGCCAGCAGCTCATCGTGGACAGGCTTCTCTGGAAACACCATATATTTT | CASSSSWTGFSGNTIYF
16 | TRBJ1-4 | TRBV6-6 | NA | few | TGTGCCAGCAGTTACTCGACGATTTCTGAGGAGGGAAAACTGTTTTTT | CASSYSTISEEGKLFF
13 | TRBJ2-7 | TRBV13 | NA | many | TGTGCCAGCAGCTTAAGCCGGGGCCACGAGCAGTACTTC | CASSLSRGHEQYF
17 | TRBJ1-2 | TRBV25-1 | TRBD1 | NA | TGTGCTAGAGGAGGAGCGGACAGGGGTCCCTCTAACTATGGCTACACCTTC | CARGGADRGPSNYGYTF
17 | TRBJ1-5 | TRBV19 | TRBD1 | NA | TGTGCCAGTAGTCCAAGACAGGGGGCACGGAGCAATCAGCCCCAGCATTTT | CASSPRQGARSNQPQHF
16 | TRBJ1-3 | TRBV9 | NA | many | TGTGCCAGCAGCGTAGACCTACCGGTGTCTGGAAACACCATATATTTT | CASSVDLPVSGNTIYF
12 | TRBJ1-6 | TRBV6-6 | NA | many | TGTGCCAGCAGCCCGGGGTCGTCACCCCTCCACTTT | CASSPGSSPLHF
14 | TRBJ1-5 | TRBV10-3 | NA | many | TGTGCCATCAGTTCAGGAGAGATGGGTCAGCCCCAGCATTTT | CAISSGEMGQPQHF
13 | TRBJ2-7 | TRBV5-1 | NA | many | TGCGCCAGCAGCTCCTCAGAAAACTACGAGCAGTACTTC | CASSSSENYEQYF
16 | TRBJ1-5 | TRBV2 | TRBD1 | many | TGTGCCAGCAAGGAGGCAGGGGGCATTAGCAATCAGCCCCAGCATTTT | CASKEAGGISNQPQHF
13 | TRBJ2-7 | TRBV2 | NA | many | TGTGCCAGCAGTGATCTGGCCCACTACGAGCAGTACTTC | CASSDLAHYEQYF
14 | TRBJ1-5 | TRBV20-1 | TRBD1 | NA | TGCAGTGCTGGAGACTCAGGGGGCCCTGGGCCCCAGCATTTT | CSAGDSGGPGPQHF
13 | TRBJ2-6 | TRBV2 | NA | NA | TGTGCCAGCATTGGGACAGGGGCCAACGTCCTGACTTTC | CASIGTGANVLTF
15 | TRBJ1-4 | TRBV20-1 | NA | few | TGCAGTGCTACCGACCGTTACCAGCAACTTGAAAAACTGTTTTTT | CSATDRYQQLEKLFF
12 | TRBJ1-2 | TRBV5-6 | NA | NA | TGTGCCAGCAGCTCACTGACTTATGGCTACACCTTC | CASSSLTYGYTF
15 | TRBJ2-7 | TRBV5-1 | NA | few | TGCGCCAGTAGCTCGGGGGACTCGCTCCCCTACGAGCAGTACTTC | CASSSGDSLPYEQYF
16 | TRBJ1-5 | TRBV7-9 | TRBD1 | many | TGTGCCAGCAGCTTAGCCGGCGGGACAGGGGTTCAGCCCCAGCATTTT | CASSLAGGTGVQPQHF
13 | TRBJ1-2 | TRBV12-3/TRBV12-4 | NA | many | TGTGCCAGCAGCCCCAGGGATTCAGCTGGCTACACCTTC | CASSPRDSAGYTF
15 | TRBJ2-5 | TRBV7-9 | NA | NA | TGTGCCAGCAGCCAAGTTGCAGGGGTCGGGGAGACCCAGTACTTC | CASSQVAGVGETQYF
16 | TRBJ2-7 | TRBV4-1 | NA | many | TGCGCCAGCAGCAAAGGGTTGGGGCCTAGGGGATACGAGCAGTACTTC | CASSKGLGPRGYEQYF
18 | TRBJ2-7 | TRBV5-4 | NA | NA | TGCGCCAGCAGCCAACAAAAGGCCAGGGACTTTAGCTCCTACGAGCAGTACTTC | CASSQQKARDFSSYEQYF
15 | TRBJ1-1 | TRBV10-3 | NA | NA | TGTGCCATCAGTCCAGGGGAGACAGAGAACACTGAAGCTTTCTTT | CAISPGETENTEAFF
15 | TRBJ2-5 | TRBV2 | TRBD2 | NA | TGTGCCAGCAGGGGGACTAGCAGGTGGCAAAAGACCCAGTACTTC | CASRGTSRWQKTQYF
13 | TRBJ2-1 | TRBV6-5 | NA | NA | TGTGCCAGCAGTTACTCAAGGGACAATGAGCAGTTCTTC | CASSYSRDNEQFF
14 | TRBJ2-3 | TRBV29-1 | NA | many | TGCAGCGTGACAGTCGGAGGGGCCACAGATACGCAGTATTTT | CSVTVGGATDTQYF
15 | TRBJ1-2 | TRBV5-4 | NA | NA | TGTGCCAGCAGCTTTGACCGCGGGGGGTCCTATGGCTACACCTTC | CASSFDRGGSYGYTF
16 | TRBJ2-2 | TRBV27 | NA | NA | TGTGCCAGCAGTTTATCGATGCGAGCGAACACCGGGGAGCTGTTTTTT | CASSLSMRANTGELFF
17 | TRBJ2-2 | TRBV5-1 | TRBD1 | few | TGCGCCAGCAGGGAGCCGCCCGGGACAGGGAACACCGGGGAGCTGTTTTTT | CASREPPGTGNTGELFF
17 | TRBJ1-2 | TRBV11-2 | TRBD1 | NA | TGTGCCAGCAGCTTAAGCGGGTACCTGACAGGGGGCTATGGCTACACCTTC | CASSLSGYLTGGYGYTF
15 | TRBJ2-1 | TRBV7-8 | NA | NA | TGTGCCAGCAGCTTCGCCGGGGGAGACTACAATGAGCAGTTCTTC | CASSFAGGDYNEQFF
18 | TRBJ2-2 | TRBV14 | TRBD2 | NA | TGTGCCAGCAGCCAAGAAGGGACTAGCGGGATGGGCACCGGGGAGCTGTTTTTT | CASSQEGTSGMGTGELFF
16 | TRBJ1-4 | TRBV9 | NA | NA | TGTGCCAGCTCGCTGACAGCGGTCTCAACTAATGAAAAACTGTTTTTT | CASSLTAVSTNEKLFF
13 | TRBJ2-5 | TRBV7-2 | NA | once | TGTGCCAGCAGCCCCGACAGTATGGAGACCCAGTACTTC | CASSPDSMETQYF
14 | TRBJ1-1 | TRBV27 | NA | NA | TGTGCCAGCACCACAACAGGGTCGCACGCTGAAGCTTTCTTT | CASTTTGSHAEAFF
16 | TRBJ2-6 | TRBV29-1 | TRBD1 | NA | TGCAGCAGCCAGGGAGCACAGGGGACTGGGGCCAACGTCCTGACTTTC | CSSQGAQGTGANVLTF
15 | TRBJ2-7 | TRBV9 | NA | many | TGTGCCAGCAGTCAACAGCTCGGACAAGCCTACGAGCAGTACTTC | CASSQQLGQAYEQYF
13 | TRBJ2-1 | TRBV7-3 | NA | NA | TGTGCCAGCAGCGCCCGCCTCGAGGGTGAGCAGTTCTTC | CASSARLEGEQFF
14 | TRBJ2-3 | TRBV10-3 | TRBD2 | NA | TGTGCCATCAGCCAACTAGCGGTGACAGATACGCAGTATTTT | CAISQLAVTDTQYF
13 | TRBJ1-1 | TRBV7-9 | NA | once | TGTGCCAGCAGCCAATACATAGGGGCTCAAGCTTTCTTT | CASSQYIGAQAFF
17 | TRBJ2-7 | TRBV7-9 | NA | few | TGCGCCAGCAGCTCCCCCAAAGGGGGGGGGGCGTTCCACGAGCAGTACTTC | CASSSPKGGGAFHEQYF
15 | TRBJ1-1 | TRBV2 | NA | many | TGTGCCAGCAGTTACACAGGACAGATGAACACTGAAGCTTTCTTT | CASSYTGQMNTEAFF
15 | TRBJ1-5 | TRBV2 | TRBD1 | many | TGTGCCAGCAGTGAAAGGGACAGGAGCAATCAGCCCCAGCATTTT | CASSERDRSNQPQHF
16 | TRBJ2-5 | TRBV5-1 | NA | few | TGCGCCAGCAGCTTTCTACACAGTCCGATCCAAGAGACCCAGTACTTC | CASSFLHSPIQETQYF
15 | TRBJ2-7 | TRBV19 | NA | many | TGTGCCAGTAGTATACGACCGGGACAACCCTACGAGCAGTACTTC | CASSIRPGQPYEQYF
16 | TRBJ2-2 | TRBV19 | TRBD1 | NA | TGTGCCAGTAGTACGGGACAGGGGGTATTGGCCGGGGAGCTGTTTTTT | CASSTGQGVLAGELFF
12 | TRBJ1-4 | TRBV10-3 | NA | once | TGTGCTGGCGGACAGCCTAATGAAAAACTGTTTTTT | CAGGQPNEKLFF
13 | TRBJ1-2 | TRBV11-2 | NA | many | TGTGCCAGCAGCAAAGATGGAGGGGTGGGCTACACCTTC | CASSKDGGVGYTF
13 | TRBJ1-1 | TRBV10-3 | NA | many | TGTGCCATCAGTGAGGTGGGAGACACTGAAGCTTTCTTT | CAISEVGDTEAFF
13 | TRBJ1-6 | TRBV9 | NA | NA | TGTGCCAGCATCGACGGGAGGAATTCACCCCTCCACTTT | CASIDGRNSPLHF
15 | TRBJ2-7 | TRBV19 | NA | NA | TGTGCCAGTAGTCCCCGACAGGCGAGCTCCTACGAGCAGTGCTTC | CASSPRQASSYEQCF
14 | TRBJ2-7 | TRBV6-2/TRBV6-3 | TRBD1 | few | TGTGCCAGCAGAACGGGACAGAACAACTACGAGCAGTACTTC | CASRTGQNNYEQYF
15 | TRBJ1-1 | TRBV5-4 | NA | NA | TGTGCCTGGAGTGTACAGGGAGTAAGGAACACTGAAGCTTTCTTT | CAWSVQGVRNTEAFF
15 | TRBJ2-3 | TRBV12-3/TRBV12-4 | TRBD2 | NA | TGTGCCAGCAGTAATCTAGCGGGAGTCACAGATACGCAGTATTTT | CASSNLAGVTDTQYF
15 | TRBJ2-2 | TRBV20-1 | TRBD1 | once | TGCAGTGCTAAAAGACAGGGGGCTTACACCGGGGAGCTGTCTTGG | CSAKRQGAYTGELSW
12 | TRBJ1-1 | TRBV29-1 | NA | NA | TGCAGCGCTGGGACGGTTAACACTGAAGCTTTCTTT | CSAGTVNTEAFF
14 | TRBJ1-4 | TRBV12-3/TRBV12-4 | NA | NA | TGTGCCAGCAGTCGGGGGGCCTTAGATGAAAAACTGTTTTTT | CASSRGALDEKLFF
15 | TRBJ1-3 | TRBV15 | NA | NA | TGTGCCACCAGCAGCTCGAGGGGATCTGGAAACACCATATATTTT | CATSSSRGSGNTIYF